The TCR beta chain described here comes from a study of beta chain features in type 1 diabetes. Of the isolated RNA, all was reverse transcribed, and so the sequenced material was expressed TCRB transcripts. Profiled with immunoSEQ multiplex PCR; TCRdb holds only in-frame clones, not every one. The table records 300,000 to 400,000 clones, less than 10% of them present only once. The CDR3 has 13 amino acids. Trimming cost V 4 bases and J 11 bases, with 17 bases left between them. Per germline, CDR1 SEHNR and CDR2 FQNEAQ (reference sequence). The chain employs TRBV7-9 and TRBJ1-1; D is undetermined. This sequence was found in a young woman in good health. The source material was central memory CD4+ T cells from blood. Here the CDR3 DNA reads TGTGCCAGCAGCTCGTTTTCTTCGGCGGGGGCTTTCTTT. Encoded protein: CASSSFSSAGAFF.